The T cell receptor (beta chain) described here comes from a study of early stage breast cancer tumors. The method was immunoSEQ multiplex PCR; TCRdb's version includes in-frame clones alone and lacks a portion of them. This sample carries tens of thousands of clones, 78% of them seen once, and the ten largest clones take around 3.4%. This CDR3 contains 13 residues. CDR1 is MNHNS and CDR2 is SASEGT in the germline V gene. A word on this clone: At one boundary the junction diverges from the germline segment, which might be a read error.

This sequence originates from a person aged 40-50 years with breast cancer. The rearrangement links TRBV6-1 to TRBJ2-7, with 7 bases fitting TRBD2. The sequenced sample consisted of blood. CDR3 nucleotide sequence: TGTGCCAGCAGTGAATCTCCGACTCAGGGAGGGAACTTC. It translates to CASSESPTQGGNF.